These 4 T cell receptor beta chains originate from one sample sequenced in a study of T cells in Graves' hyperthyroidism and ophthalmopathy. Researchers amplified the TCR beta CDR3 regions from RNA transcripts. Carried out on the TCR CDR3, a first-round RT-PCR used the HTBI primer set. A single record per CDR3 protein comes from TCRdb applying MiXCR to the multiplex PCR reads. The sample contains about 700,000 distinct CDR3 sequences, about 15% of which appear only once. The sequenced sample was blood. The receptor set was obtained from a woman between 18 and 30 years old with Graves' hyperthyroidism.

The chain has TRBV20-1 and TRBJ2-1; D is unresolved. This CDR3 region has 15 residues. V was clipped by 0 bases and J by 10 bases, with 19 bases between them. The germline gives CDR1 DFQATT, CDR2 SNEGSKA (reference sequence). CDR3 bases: TGCAGTGCTAGAGATCTGGAGACTCCCGAGGAGGAGCAGTTCTTC. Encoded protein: CSARDLETPEEEQFF.

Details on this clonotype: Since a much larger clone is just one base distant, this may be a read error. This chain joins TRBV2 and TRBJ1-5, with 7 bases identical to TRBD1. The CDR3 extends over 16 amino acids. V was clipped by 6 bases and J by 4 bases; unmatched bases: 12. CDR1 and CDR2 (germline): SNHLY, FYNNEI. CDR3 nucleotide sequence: TGTGCCAGCAGGGGTTTTCAGGGGGGGCGAAATCAGCCCCAGCATTTT. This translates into CASRGFQGGRNQPQHF.

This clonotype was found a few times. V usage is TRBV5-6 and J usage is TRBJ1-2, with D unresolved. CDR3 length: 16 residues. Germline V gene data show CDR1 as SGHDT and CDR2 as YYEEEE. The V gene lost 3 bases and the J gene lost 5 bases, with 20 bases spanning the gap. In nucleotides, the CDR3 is TGTGCCAGCAGCTCCTGGATTGGTTCCGTCCGGTATGGCTACACCTTC. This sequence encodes CASSSWIGSVRYGYTF.

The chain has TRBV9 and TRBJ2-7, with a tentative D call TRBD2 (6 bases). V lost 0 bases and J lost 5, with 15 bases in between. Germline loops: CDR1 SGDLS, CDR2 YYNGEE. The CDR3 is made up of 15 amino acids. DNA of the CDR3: TGTGCCAGCAGCGTAGCTACCCGGTGGGGGGACGAGCAGTACTTC. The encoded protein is CASSVATRWGDEQYF.